This T cell receptor (beta chain) was found in a study of blood T cell repertoires in COVID-19. Sequencing used immunoSEQ multiplex PCR; TCRdb keeps in-frame clones, though not all of them. The repertoire holds approximately 250,000 clones, with 65% to 90% as singletons. This CDR3 region has 15 residues. Looked up from germline, CDR1 is MDHEN and CDR2 is SYDVKM. Trimming took off 1 base at V and 2 bases at J, with 11 bases between the two ends. Sequences were obtained from peripheral blood. This chain joins TRBV28 and TRBJ1-2; possibly TRBD1 for D (5 bases). The source is a woman in her 70s with COVID-19, enrolled during active disease. The CDR3 region is CASSLSRWGNYGYTF. The CDR3 nucleotides are TGTGCCAGCAGTTTATCAAGGTGGGGCAACTATGGCTACACCTTC.